This record concerns one T cell receptor (beta chain) sequence. Its cognate antigen is unknown. Sequence at one end of the junction differs from germline and may be a read error. Primers for the PCR totalled 60 Vbeta and 13 Jbeta. TCRdb's table, derived via immunoSEQ multiplex PCR, lists solely in-frame clones and lacks some. The repertoire holds over 150,000 clones, over 60% seen once, with about 4% in the top ten. The sample comes from a study of cytomegalovirus exposure and HLA in healthy donors. Study-wide results and limits: In a later analysis, several top co-occurrence clusters appeared linked to parvovirus B19, influenza, CMV and Epstein-Barr virus.

The receptor was isolated from a woman in her thirties or forties in good health and CMV-seronegative. The specimen sequenced was PBMCs.

For the CDR3, the DNA is TGTTCCAGCAGCTTCTATTACACTGAAGCTTTCTTT. It is translated as CSSSFYYTEAFF. The chain recombines TRBV7-9 with TRBJ1-1; D is unresolved. This CDR3 region has 12 residues. Germline CDR1 reads SEHNR; CDR2 reads FQNEAQ (reference sequence).